Detailed here is one T cell receptor (beta chain). Its specificity is unknown. This sample was included in a study of cytomegalovirus exposure and HLA in healthy donors. Study-wide background: When just under 400 donors were genotyped, over 80% of them were found to fall in the Caucasian-associated ancestry cluster.

PCR used 60 Vbeta primers and 13 Jbeta primers. Clones were read by immunoSEQ multiplex PCR, and TCRdb kept only the in-frame ones, dropping some. The sample yields 75,000 to 95,000 clones, about 60% seen once. Findings and caveats of the study: Later work found that TCR association rates differed between HLA loci; DRB1 had the most and HLA-C the fewest. Several V segments, TRBV6-2 and TRBV6-3 among them, could not be told apart and were dropped. Rare TCR sequences dominated, though some public TCRs recurred in many donors.

This CDR3 is 13 amino acids long. Germline loops: CDR1 ENHRY, CDR2 SYGVKD. V was clipped by 7 bases and J by 7 bases; unmatched bases: 4. This TCR derives from a woman younger than 45 in good health and CMV-seronegative. The sequenced sample consisted of PBMCs. This rearrangement joins TRBV10-3 to TRBJ1-6, with TRBD1 matching over 7 bases. CDR3 sequence (DNA): TGTGCCATCATGGGACAGATAAATTCACCCCTCCACTTT. The encoded protein is CAIMGQINSPLHF.